This T cell receptor (beta chain) was found in a study of graft-versus-host responses after intestinal transplantation. Study in general: Each recipient received a multivisceral, liver-intestinal, or isolated intestinal graft. Every recipient had anti-thymocyte globulin induction and about three years of tacrolimus plus steroids.

As regards this clone: Its antigen is undetermined.

Germline V gene lookup returns CDR1 MNHEY and CDR2 SVGAGI. This CDR3 has 13 residues. Losses at the gene ends were 6 bases for V and 7 bases for J; bases not matched to a gene: 6. Assay used: immunoSEQ multiplex PCR; TCRdb lists only in-frame clones, some missing. The table records about 85,000 clones, approximately 80% of them present only once. This chain links TRBV6-5 with TRBJ1-5, with TRBD1 identical over 7 bases. The TCR comes from a human donor who received an intestinal transplant. Sequenced material: unstimulated CD4+ T cells sorted from spleen or lymph node cells, taken before intestinal transplant. This chain's CDR3 is CASSYDRDQPQHF. The CDR3 coding sequence is TGTGCCAGCAGCTATGACAGGGACCAGCCCCAGCATTTT.